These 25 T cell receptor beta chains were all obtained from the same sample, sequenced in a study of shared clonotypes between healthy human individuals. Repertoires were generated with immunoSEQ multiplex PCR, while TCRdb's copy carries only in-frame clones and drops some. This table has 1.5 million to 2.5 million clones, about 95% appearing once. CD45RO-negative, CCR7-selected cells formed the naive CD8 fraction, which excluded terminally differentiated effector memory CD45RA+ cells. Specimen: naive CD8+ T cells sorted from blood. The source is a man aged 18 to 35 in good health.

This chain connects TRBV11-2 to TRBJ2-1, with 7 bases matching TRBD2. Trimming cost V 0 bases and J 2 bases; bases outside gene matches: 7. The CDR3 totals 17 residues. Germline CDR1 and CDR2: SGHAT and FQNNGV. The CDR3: CASSLDRPSGTYNEQFF. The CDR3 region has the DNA TGTGCCAGCAGCTTAGATCGGCCTAGCGGAACCTACAATGAGCAGTTCTTC.

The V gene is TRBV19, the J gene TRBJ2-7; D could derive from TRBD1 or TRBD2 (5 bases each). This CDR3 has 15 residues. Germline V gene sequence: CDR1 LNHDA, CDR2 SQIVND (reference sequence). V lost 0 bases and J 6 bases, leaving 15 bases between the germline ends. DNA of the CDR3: TGTGCCAGTAGTATAGATCGGGGCTCTTGGGCCGAGCAGTACTTC. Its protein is CASSIDRGSWAEQYF.

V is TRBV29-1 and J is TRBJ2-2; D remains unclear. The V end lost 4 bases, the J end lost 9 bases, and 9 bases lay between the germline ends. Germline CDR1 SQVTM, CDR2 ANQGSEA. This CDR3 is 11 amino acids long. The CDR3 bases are TGCAGCGTTGTACGCGGTCGGGAGCTGTTTTTT. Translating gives CSVVRGRELFF.

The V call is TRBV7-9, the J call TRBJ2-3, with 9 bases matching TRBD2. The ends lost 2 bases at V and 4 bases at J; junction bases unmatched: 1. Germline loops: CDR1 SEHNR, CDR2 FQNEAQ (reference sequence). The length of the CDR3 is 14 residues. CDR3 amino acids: CASSLSSGADTQYF. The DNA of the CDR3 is TGTGCCAGCAGCTTATCTAGCGGGGCAGATACGCAGTATTTT.

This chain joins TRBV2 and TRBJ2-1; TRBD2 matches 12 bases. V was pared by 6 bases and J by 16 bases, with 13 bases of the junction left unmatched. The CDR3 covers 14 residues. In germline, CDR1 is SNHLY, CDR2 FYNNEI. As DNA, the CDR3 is TGTGCCAGCAGGGACCGACTAGCGGGAGATTTTCAATTCTTC. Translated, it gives CASRDRLAGDFQFF.

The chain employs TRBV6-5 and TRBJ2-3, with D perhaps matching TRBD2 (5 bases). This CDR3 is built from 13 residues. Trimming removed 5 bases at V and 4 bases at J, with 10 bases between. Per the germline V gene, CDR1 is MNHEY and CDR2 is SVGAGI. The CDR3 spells CASSPSGSDTQYF. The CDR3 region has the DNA TGTGCCAGCAGTCCAAGCGGATCAGATACGCAGTATTTT.

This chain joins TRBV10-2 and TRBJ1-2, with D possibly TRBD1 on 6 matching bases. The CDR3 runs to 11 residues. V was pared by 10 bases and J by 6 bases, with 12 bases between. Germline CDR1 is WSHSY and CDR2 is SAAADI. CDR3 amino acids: CATQGNDGYTF. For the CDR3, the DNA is TGCGCCACCCAGGGGAACGATGGCTACACCTTC.

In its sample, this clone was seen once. CDR3 nucleotide sequence: TGTGCCAGCAGCCCCTCGAGGGAGGTGAGCACAGATACGCAGTATTTT. It codes for CASSPSREVSTDTQYF. The chain combines TRBV7-9 with TRBJ2-3, with a possible D match to TRBD2 (6 bases). V lost 5 bases and J lost 0, with 15 bases in between. Looked up from germline, CDR1 is SEHNR and CDR2 is FQNEAQ (reference sequence). The CDR3 is 16 amino acids.

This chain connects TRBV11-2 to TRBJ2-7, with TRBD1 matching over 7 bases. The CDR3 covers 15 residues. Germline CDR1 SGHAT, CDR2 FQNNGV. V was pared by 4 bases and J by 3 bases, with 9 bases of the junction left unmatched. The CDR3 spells CASSWGLGQSYEQYF. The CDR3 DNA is TGTGCCAGCAGCTGGGGGTTGGGACAGAGCTACGAGCAGTACTTC.

CDR3: CASSLAYGYNEQFF. CDR3 DNA: TGTGCCAGCAGCTTGGCCTATGGGTACAATGAGCAGTTCTTC. J is TRBJ2-1 and V is TRBV5-6; D is unclear. CDR1 is SGHDT, CDR2 YYEEEE, per germline. This CDR3 comprises 14 residues. The V gene lost 0 bases and the J gene lost 4 bases, with 8 bases spanning the gap.

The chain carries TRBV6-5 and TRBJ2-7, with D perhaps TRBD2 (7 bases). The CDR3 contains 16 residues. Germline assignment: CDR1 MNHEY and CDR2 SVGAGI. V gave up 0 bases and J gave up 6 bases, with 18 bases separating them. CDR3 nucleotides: TGTGCCAGCAGTTACTCCGCGGGGGCTTGGGCATTCGAGCAGTACTTC. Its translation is CASSYSAGAWAFEQYF.

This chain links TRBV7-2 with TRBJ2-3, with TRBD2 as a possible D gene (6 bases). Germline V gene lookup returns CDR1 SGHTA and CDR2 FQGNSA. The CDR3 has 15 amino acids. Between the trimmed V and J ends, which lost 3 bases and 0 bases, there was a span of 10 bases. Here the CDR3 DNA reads TGTGCCAGCAGCTTGATGGGGGGAAGCACAGATACGCAGTATTTT. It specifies CASSLMGGSTDTQYF. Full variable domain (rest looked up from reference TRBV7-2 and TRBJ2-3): GAGVSQSPSNKVTEKGKDVELRCDPISGHTALYWYRQSLGQGLEFLIYFQGNSAPDKSGLPSDRFSAERTGGSVSTLTIQRTQQEDSAVYLCASSLMGGSTDTQYFGPGTRLTVL.

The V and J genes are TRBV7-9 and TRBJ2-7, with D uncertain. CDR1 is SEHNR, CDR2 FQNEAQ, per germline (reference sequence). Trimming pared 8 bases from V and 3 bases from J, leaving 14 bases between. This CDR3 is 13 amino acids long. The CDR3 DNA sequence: TGTGCCAGCGGAGACCTTCTAGTCTACGAGCAGTACTTC. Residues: CASGDLLVYEQYF.

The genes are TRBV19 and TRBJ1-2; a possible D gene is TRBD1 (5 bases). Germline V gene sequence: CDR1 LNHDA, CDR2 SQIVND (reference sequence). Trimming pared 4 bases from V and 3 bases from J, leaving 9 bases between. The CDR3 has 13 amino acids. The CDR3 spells CASSKTGDYGYTF. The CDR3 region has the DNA TGTGCCAGTAGTAAGACGGGGGACTATGGCTACACCTTC.

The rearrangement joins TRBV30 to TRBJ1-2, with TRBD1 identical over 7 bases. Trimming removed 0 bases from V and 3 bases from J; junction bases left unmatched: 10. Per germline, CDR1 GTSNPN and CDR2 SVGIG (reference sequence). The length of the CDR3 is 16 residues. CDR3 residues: CAWSVFGDSLYYGYTF. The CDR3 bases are TGTGCCTGGAGTGTATTTGGGGACAGCCTCTACTATGGCTACACCTTC.

CDR3 bases: TGTGCCAGCAGCTTATCGGGGGCAGGGGGCGTCTCCTATGGCTACACCTTC. This sequence encodes CASSLSGAGGVSYGYTF. This chain connects TRBV11-2 to TRBJ1-2; 8 bases agree with TRBD1. The CDR3 covers 17 residues. V lost 2 bases to trimming and J lost 4 bases; unmatched junction nucleotides: 12. Germline CDR1 is SGHAT and CDR2 is FQNNGV.

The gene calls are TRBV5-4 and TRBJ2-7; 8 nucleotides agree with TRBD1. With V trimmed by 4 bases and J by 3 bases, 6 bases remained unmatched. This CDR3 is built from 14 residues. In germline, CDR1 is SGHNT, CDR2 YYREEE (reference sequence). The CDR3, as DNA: TGTGCCAGCAGCCAGGACAGGGCCAGCTACGAGCAGTACTTC. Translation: CASSQDRASYEQYF.

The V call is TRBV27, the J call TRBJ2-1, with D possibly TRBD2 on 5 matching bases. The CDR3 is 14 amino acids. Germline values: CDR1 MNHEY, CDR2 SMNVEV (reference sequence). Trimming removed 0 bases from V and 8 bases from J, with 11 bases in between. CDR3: CASSLSWGVDEQFF. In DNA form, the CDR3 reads TGTGCCAGCAGTTTATCGTGGGGAGTGGATGAGCAGTTCTTC.

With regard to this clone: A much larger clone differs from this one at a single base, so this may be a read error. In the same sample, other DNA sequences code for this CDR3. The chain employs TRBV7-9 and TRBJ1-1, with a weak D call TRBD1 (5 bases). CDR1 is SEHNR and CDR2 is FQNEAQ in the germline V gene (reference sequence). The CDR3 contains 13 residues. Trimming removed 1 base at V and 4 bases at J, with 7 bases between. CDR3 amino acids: CASSLGGGTEAFF. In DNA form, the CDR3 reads TGTGCCAGCAGCTTAGGCGGGGGCACTGAAGCTTTCTTT. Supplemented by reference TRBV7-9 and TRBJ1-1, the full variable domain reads DTGVSQNPRHKITKRGQNVTFRCDPISEHNRLYWYRQTLGQGPEFLTYFQNEAQLEKSRLLSDRFSAERPKGSFSTLEIQRTEQGDSAMYLCASSLGGGTEAFFGQGTRLTVV.

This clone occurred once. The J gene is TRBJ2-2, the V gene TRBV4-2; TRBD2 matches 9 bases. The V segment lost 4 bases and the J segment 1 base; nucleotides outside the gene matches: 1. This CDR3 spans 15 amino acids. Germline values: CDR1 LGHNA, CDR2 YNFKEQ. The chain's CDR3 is CASSPTSGNTGELFF. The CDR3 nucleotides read TGTGCCAGCAGCCCGACTAGCGGGAACACCGGGGAGCTGTTTTTT.

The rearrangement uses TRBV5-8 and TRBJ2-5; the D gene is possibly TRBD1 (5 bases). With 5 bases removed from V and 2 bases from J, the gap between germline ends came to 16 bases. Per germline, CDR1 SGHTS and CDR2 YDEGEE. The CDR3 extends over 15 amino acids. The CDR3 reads CASRSRQTPQETQYF. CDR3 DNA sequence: TGTGCCAGCAGATCTCGACAGACACCTCAAGAGACCCAGTACTTC.

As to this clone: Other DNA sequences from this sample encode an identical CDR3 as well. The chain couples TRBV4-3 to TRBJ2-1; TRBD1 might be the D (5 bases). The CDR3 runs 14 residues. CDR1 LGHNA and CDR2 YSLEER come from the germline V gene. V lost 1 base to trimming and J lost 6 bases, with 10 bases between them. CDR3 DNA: TGCGCCAGCAGCCAAGTAGGGGTCGGCAATGAGCAGTTCTTC. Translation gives CASSQVGVGNEQFF.

This CDR3 reads CASSLGITGGIQTQYF. In DNA form, the CDR3 reads TGTGCCAGCTCACTAGGTATCACAGGGGGCATCCAGACCCAGTACTTC. The J gene is TRBJ2-5, the V gene TRBV18, with TRBD1 identical over 9 bases. J gave up 6 bases and V 4 bases, and 12 bases lay outside the gene matches. CDR1 is KGHSH, CDR2 LQKENI, per germline. This CDR3 has 16 amino acids.

CDR3 protein: CASSEEARYYGYTF. CDR3 nucleotide sequence: TGTGCCAGCAGTGAAGAAGCCAGGTACTATGGCTACACCTTC. The chain couples TRBV6-1 to TRBJ1-2, with unresolved D. Germline-derived CDR1 and CDR2 are MNHNS and SASEGT. The CDR3 is 14 amino acids. Trimming took 1 base from V and 3 from J, leaving 9 bases between them.

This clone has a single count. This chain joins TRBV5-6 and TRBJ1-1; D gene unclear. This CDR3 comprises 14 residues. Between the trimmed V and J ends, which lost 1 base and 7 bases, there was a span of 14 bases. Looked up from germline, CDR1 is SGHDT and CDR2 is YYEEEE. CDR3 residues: CASSLFTGIYEAFF. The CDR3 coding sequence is TGTGCCAGCAGCTTGTTTACGGGCATATATGAAGCTTTCTTT.